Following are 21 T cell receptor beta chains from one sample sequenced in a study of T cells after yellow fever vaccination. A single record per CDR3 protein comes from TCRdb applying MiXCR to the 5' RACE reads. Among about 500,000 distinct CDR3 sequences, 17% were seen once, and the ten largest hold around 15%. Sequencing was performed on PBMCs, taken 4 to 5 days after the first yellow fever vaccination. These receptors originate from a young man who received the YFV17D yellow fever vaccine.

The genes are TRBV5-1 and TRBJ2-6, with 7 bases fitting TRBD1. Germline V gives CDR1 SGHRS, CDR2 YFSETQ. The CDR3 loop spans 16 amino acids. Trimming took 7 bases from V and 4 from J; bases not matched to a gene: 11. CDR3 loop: CASSTGDRAGANVLTF. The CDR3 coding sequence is TGCGCCAGCTCCACAGGGGACCGGGCCGGGGCCAACGTCCTGACTTTC.

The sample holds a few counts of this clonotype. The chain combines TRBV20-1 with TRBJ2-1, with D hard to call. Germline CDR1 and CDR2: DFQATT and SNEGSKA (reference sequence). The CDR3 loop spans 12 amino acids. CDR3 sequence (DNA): TGCAGCGGATTAGGTCTATACAATGAGCAGTTCTTC. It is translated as CSGLGLYNEQFF.

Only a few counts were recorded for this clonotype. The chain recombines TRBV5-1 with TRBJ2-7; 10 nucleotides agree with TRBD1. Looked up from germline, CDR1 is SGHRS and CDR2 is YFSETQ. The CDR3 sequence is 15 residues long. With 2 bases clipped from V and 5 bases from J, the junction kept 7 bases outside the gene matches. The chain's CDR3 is CASSFTGTGVDEQYF. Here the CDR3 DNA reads TGCGCCAGCAGCTTTACCGGGACAGGGGTCGACGAGCAGTACTTC. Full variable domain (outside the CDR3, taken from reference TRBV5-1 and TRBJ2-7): KAGVTQTPRYLIKTRGQQVTLSCSPISGHRSVSWYQQTPGQGLQFLFEYFSETQRNKGNFPGRFSGRQFSNSRSEMNVSTLELGDSALYLCASSFTGTGVDEQYFGPGTRLTVT.

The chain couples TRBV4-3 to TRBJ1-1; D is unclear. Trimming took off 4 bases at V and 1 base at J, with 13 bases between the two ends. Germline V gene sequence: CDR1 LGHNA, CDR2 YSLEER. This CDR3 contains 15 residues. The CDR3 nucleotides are TGCGCCAGCAGCCCTACCTCGGGGAGGAACACTGAAGCTTTCTTT. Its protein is CASSPTSGRNTEAFF.

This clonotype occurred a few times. The CDR3: CASSFMGQTPNQPQHF. CDR3 sequence (DNA): TGTGCCAGCAGTTTTATGGGGCAGACTCCTAATCAGCCCCAGCATTTT. This chain uses TRBV12-3 or TRBV12-4 with TRBJ1-5, with D possibly being TRBD1 (5 bases). V dropped 3 bases and J dropped 4 bases, with 16 bases sitting between them. The length of the CDR3 is 16 residues.

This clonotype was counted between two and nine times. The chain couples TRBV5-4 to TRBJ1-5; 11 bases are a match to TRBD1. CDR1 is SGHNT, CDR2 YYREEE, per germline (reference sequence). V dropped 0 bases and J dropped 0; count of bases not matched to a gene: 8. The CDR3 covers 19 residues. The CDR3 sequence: CASSLAGTGGGYSNQPQHF. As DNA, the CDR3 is TGTGCCAGCAGCTTGGCCGGGACAGGGGGAGGATATAGCAATCAGCCCCAGCATTTT.

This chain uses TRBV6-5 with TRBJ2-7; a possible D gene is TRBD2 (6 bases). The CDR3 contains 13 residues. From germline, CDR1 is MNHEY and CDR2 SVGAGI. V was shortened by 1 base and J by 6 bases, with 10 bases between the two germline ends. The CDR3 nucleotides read TGTGCCAGCAGTTACTTGGCCGGGAGCGAGCAGTACGTC. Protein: CASSYLAGSEQYV.

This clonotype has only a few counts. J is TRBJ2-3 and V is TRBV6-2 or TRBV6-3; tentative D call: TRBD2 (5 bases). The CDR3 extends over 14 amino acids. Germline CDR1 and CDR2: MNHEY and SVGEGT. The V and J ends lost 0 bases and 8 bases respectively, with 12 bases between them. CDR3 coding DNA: TGTGCCAGCAGTTACTCACCCCAGGCGGGTACGCAGTATTTT. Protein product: CASSYSPQAGTQYF.

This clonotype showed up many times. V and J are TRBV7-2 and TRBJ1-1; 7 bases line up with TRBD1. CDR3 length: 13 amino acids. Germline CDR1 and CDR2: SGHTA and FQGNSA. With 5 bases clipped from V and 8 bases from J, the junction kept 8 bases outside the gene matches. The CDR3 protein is CASSPRQGTEAFF. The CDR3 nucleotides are TGTGCCAGCAGCCCCCGACAGGGAACGGAAGCTTTCTTT.

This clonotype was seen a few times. CDR3 DNA sequence: TGTGCCAGCCAGGACAGGGGACTAGAAAAAAACATTCAGTACTTC. This codes for CASQDRGLEKNIQYF. This sequence joins TRBV7-9 and TRBJ2-4; possibly TRBD1 for D (9 bases). From germline, CDR1 is SEHNR and CDR2 FQNEAQ (reference sequence). CDR3 size: 15 residues. V dropped 8 bases and J dropped 4 bases, with 18 bases sitting between them.

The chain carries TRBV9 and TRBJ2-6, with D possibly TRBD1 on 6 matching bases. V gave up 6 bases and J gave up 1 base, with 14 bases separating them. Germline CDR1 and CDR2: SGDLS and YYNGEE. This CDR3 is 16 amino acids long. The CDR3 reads CASTLNQGSGANVLTF. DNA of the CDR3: TGTGCCAGCACCTTGAATCAGGGGTCTGGGGCCAACGTCCTGACTTTC.

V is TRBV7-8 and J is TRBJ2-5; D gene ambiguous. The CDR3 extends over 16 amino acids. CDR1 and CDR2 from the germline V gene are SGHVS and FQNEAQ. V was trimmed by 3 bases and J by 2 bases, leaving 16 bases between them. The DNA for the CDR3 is TGTGCCAGCAGCTTCGTCGAACCGCCGTTTCAAGAGACCCAGTACTTC. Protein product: CASSFVEPPFQETQYF.

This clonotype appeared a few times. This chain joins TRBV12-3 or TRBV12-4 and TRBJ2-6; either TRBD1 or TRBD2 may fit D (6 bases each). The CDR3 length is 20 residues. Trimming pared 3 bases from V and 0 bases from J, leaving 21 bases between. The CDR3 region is CASSFIRGLRAYSGANVLTF. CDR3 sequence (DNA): TGTGCCAGCAGTTTTATACGGGGGCTACGGGCCTACTCTGGGGCCAACGTCCTGACTTTC.

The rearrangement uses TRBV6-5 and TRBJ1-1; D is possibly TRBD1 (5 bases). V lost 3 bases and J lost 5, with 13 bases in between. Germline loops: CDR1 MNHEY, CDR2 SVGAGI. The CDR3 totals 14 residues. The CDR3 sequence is CASSYNGAWTEAFF. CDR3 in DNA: TGTGCCAGCAGTTATAACGGGGCTTGGACTGAAGCTTTCTTT.

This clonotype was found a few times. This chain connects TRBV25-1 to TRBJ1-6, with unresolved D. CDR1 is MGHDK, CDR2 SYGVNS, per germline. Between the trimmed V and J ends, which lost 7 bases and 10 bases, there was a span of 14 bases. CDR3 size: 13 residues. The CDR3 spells CASTAGGRSPLHF. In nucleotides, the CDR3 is TGTGCCAGCACGGCAGGAGGACGCTCACCCCTCCACTTT.

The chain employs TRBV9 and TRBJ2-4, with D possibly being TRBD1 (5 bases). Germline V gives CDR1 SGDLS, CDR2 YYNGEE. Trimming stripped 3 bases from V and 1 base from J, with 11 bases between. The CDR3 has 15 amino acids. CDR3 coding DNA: TGTGCCAGCAGCGCCACGCCAGGGGCCAAAAACATTCAGTACTTC. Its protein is CASSATPGAKNIQYF.

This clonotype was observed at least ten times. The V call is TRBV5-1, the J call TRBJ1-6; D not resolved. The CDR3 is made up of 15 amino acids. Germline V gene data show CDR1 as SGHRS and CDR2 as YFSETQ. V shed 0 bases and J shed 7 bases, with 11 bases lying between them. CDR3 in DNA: TGCGCCAGCAGCTTGGTCTCTCCGGGAAATTCACCCCTCCACTTT. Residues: CASSLVSPGNSPLHF.

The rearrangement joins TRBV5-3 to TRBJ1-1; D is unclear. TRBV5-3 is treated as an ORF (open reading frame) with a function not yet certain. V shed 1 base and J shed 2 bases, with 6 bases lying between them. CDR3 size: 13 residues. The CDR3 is CARSLYGNTEAFF. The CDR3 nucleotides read TGTGCCAGAAGCTTGTACGGTAACACTGAAGCTTTCTTT.

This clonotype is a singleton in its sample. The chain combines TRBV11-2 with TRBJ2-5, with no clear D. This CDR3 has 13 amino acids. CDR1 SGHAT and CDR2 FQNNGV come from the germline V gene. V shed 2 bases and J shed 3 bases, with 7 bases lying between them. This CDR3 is CASSLSQKETQYF. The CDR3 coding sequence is TGTGCCAGCAGCTTAAGCCAGAAAGAGACCCAGTACTTC.

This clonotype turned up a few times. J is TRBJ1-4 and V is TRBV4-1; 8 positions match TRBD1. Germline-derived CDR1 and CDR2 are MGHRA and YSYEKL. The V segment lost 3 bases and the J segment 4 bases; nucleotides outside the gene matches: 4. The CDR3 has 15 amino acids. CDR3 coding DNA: TGCGCCAGCAGCCATCCGGGACAGGTTAATGAAAAACTGTTTTTT. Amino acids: CASSHPGQVNEKLFF.

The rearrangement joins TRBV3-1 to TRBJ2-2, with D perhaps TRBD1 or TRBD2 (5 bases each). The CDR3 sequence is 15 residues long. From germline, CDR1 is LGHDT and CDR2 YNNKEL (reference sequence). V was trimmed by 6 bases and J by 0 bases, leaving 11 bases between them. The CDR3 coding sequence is TGTGCCAGCAGACGACAGACTACGAACACCGGGGAGCTGTTTTTT. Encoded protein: CASRRQTTNTGELFF.